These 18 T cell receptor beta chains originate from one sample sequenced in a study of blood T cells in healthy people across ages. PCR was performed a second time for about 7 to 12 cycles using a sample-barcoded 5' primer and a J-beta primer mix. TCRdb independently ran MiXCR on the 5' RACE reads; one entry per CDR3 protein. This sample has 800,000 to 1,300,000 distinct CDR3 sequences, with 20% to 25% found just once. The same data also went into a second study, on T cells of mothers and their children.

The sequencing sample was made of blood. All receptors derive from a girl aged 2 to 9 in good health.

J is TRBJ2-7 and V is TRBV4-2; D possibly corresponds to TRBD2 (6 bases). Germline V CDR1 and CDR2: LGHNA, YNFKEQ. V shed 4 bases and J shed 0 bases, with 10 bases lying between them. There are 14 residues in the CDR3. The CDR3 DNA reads TGTGCCAGCAGCCCCTTAGCGGACTCCTACGAGCAGTACTTC. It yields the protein CASSPLADSYEQYF.

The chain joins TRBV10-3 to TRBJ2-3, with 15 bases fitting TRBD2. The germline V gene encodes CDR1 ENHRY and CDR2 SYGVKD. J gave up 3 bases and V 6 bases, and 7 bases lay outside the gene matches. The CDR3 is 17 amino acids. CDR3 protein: CAISSGTSGGSTDTQYF. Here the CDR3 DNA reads TGTGCCATCAGCTCCGGGACTAGCGGGGGGAGTACAGATACGCAGTATTTT.

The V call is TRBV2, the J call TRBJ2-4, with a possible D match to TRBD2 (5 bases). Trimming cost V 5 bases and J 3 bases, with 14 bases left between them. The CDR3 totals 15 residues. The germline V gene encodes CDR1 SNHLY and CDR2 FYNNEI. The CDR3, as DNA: TGTGCCAGCAGTTATGGGGAGCTGGTCAAAAACATTCAGTACTTC. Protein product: CASSYGELVKNIQYF.

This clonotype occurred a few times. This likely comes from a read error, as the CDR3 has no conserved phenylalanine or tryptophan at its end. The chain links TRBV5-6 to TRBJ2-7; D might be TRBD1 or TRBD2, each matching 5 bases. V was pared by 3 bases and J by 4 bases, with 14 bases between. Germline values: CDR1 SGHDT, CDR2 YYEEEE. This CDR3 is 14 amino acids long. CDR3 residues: CASSWGRGIYEQYL. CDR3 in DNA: TGTGCCAGCAGCTGGGGACGAGGGATTTACGAGCAGTACCTC.

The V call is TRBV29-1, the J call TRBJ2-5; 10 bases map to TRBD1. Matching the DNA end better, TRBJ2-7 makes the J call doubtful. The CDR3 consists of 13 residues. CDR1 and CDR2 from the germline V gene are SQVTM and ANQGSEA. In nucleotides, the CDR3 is TGCAGCGTCCCCGGGACAGGGGCCGCCGAGCAGTACTTC. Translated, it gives CSVPGTGAAEQYF.

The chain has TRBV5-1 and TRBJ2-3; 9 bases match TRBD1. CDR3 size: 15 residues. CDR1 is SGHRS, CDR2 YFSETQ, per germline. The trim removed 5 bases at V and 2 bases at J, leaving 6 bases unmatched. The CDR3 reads CASRQWTGDTDTQYF. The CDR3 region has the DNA TGCGCCAGCAGACAATGGACAGGGGACACAGATACGCAGTATTTT.

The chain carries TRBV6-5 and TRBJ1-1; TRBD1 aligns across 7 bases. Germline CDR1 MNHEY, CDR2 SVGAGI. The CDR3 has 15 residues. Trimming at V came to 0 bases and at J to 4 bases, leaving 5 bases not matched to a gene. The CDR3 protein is CASSYSVNRGTEAFF. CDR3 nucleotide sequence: TGTGCCAGCAGTTACTCGGTGAACAGGGGCACTGAAGCTTTCTTT.

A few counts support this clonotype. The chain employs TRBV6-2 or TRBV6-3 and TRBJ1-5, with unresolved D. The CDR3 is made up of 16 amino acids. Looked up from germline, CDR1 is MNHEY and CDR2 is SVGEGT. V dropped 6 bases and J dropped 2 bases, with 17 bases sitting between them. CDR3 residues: CASRPPTWEGNQPQHF. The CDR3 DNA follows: TGTGCCAGCAGGCCACCCACATGGGAGGGCAATCAGCCCCAGCATTTT.

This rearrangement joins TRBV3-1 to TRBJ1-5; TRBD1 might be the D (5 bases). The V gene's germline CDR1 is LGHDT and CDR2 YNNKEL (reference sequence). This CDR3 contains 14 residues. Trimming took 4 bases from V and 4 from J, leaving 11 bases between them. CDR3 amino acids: CASSPQGVNQPQHF. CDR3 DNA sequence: TGTGCCAGCAGCCCTCAGGGAGTGAATCAGCCCCAGCATTTT.

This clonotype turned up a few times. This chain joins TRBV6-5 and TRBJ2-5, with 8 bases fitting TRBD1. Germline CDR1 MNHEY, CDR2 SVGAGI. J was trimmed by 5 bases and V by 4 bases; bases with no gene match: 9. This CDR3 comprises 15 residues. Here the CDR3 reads CASSSLGQGEETQYF. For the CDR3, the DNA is TGTGCCAGCAGTTCCCTCGGACAGGGTGAGGAGACCCAGTACTTC.

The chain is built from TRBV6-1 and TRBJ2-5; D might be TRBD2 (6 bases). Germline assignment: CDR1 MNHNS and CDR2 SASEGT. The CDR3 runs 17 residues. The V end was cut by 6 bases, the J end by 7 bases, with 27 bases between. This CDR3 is CASSGWTRREASGTQYF. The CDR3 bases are TGTGCCAGCAGCGGCTGGACAAGGAGGGAGGCAAGTGGGACCCAGTACTTC.

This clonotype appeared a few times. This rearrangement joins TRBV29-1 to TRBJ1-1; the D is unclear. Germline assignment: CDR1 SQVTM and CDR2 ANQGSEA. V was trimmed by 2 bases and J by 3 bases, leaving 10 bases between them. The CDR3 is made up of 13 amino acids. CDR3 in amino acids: CSVERRQHTEAFF. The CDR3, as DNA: TGCAGCGTTGAACGGCGGCAGCACACTGAAGCTTTCTTT.

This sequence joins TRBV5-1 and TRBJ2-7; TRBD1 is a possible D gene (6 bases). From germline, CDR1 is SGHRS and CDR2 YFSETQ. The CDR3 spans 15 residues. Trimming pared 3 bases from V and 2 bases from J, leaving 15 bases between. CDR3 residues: CASSSTGTNAYEQYF. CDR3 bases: TGCGCCAGCAGCTCTACCGGGACAAATGCCTACGAGCAGTACTTC.

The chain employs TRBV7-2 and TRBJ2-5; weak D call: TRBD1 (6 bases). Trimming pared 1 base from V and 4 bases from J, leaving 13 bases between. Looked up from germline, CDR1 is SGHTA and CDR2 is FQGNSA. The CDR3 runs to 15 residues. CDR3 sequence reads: CASSLVTGRPETQYF. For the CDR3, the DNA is TGTGCCAGCAGCTTAGTGACAGGACGGCCAGAGACCCAGTACTTC.

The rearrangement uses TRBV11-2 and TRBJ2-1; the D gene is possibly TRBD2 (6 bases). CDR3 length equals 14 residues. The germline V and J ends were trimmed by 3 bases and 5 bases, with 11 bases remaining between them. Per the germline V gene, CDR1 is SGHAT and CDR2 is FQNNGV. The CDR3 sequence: CASSFRDLHNEQFF. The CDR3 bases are TGTGCCAGCAGCTTCCGGGACTTACACAATGAGCAGTTCTTC.

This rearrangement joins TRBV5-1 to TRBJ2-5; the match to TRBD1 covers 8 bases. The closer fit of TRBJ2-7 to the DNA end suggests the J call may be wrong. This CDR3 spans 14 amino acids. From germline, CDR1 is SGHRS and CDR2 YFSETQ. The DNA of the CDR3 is TGCGCCAGCAGGTCCGTGACAGGGGTCCACGAGCAGTACTTC. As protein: CASRSVTGVHEQYF.

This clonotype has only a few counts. The CDR3 region is CASRKSSTNEKLFF. In DNA form, the CDR3 reads TGTGCCAGTAGAAAAAGCTCAACTAATGAAAAACTGTTTTTT. The chain joins TRBV19 to TRBJ1-4; D call uncertain. Germline V gives CDR1 LNHDA, CDR2 SQIVND (reference sequence). V gave up 6 bases and J gave up 0 bases, with 8 bases separating them. The CDR3 sequence is 14 residues long.

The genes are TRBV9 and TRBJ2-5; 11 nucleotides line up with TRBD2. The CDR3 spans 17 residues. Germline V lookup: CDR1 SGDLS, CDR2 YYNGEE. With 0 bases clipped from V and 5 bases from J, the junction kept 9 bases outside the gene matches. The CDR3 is CASSVGVTSGGEETQYF. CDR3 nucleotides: TGTGCCAGCAGCGTAGGTGTAACTAGCGGGGGTGAGGAGACCCAGTACTTC.